This T cell receptor beta chain was retrieved from a study of blood T cell repertoires in COVID-19 (dated by TCRdb to about 2020). With respect to the entire study: The collaborator samples originated in the United States, Italy and Spain and spanned the acute and convalescent phases of COVID-19. The material from the prospective study consisted of cDNA or gDNA derived from T cells, B-cell-depleted T cells, or PBMCs. Where available, HLA class I and class II types were obtained from metadata supplied by the sample provider rather than from assay-based typing. The repertoires were released in a freely available public database intended as a resource for research on the immune response to SARS-CoV-2. The dataset comprised deeply sampled blood TCRbeta repertoires from subjects exposed to, actively infected with, or recovered from COVID-19. The sample metadata nearly always contained a de-identified subject ID, COVID-19 status, age in years and sex. Samples came from the ongoing ImmuneRACE study (first 160 participants) plus 1,254 subjects from 6 global collaborators. Results and caveats for the whole study, not just this receptor: The quantity of clinical and demographic metadata differed by source and by participant and was supplied without curation.

Concerning this clone itself: Its specific antigen is unknown. Qualities for individual bases were not recorded, and no much larger clone is one base off.

The immunoSEQ Assay, a bias-controlled multiplex PCR, was used to amplify TCRbeta CDR3 regions from genomic DNA. As for the authors' bioinformatics: The number of nucleated cells in each sample was estimated by amplification of reference gene primers within the assay. Sequence reads were collapsed and filtered to measure the absolute abundance of every unique TCRbeta CDR3 rearrangement. Productive Simpson clonality was computed per sample as the square root of Simpson's diversity index over productive rearrangements. TCRdb stores this immuneACCESS table with in-frame sequences only. Part of the clones is absent; in the studies checked, under half of the shortfall reflects unresolved V genes, and no reason is known for the rest. V and J calls and clone size come straight from that table; D and trimming were deduced from the DNA. Recorded for this sample are around 250,000 clones; around 82% of them occurred a single time. The biggest ten clones account for roughly 3.1% of the sample.

Each collaborating institution followed its own protocols to collect whole blood in K2EDTA tubes. For TCRbeta analysis, collaborators shipped samples in one of three forms: frozen whole blood, isolated PBMCs, or DNA extracted from either of those sample types. The CDR3 goes from the cysteine to the phenylalanine over 17 residues. Only the CDR3 part of the read is kept: 51 bases, read in frame from the first base. As encoded in the germline V gene, CDR1 is SGHNT while CDR2 is YENEEA. Trimming removed 1 base from V and 5 bases from J; the gene matches leave 6 bases unexplained. What was sequenced was peripheral blood. The TCR was taken from a woman aged 18-29 years with acute or convalescent COVID-19. This chain is built from TRBV11-3 and TRBJ2-5; 14 junctional bases match TRBD2. The nucleotide sequence is TGTGCCAGCAGCTTAGCCAGGACTAGCGGGAGGAGGGAGACCCAGTACTTC. Translated, it reads CASSLARTSGRRETQYF.